This T cell receptor (beta chain) was observed in a study of blood T cells in healthy people across ages. Overall study results and limits: Significant beta diversity loss was already apparent by age roughly 44, declining roughly linearly. PBMCs went unsorted, and a conclusive naive versus antigen-experienced comparison was therefore prevented.

The CDR3 has 15 residues. V was cut by 2 bases and J by 3 bases, with 12 bases left in between. Together with a sample-barcoded 5' primer, a J-beta primer mix was included in a second PCR lasting roughly 6 to 12 cycles. A single record per CDR3 protein comes from TCRdb applying MiXCR to the 5' RACE reads. The data show roughly 800,000 distinct CDR3 sequences, roughly 50% seen once. About this clonotype: Its antigen is as yet unknown.

The source of this sequence is a man aged 25 to 40 in good health. Sequences were obtained from blood. The chain carries TRBV12-3 or TRBV12-4 and TRBJ2-3, with D unclear. CDR3 nucleotide sequence: TGTGCCAGCAGTTTAAGCAGGAGAAGAACAGATACGCAGTATTTT. This translates into CASSLSRRRTDTQYF.